Listed here are 28 T cell receptor beta chains from one sample, sequenced in a study of beta chain features in type 1 diabetes. The investigators reverse transcribed all of the isolated RNA, so they sequenced expressed TCRB transcripts. Repertoires were generated with immunoSEQ multiplex PCR, while TCRdb's copy carries only in-frame clones and drops some. This repertoire shows about 140,000 clones, around a tenth found once; its top ten account for less than 0.85%. The sample taken for sequencing was central memory CD4+ T cells from blood. These receptors were obtained from a woman in her forties in good health.

CDR3 nucleotide sequence: TGTGCCAGCAGCTTAGCCGGGTTGCAAGAGACCCAGTACTTC. This codes for CASSLAGLQETQYF. The chain links TRBV7-2 to TRBJ2-5; no reliable D call. Germline CDR1 and CDR2: SGHTA and FQGNSA. This CDR3 is built from 14 residues. V was pared by 0 bases and J by 2 bases, with 7 bases between.

This sequence joins TRBV7-8 and TRBJ2-5, with D hard to call. V lost 1 base, J lost 2 bases, and 17 bases lay in between. CDR3 length: 17 amino acids. The V gene's germline CDR1 is SGHVS and CDR2 FQNEAQ. As DNA, the CDR3 is TGTGCCAGCAGCTTAGAAACGGAACGGCCGGGTCAAGAGACCCAGTACTTC. It translates to CASSLETERPGQETQYF.

This clone was counted ten times or more. The chain uses TRBV29-1 and TRBJ1-5, with TRBD1 as a possible D gene (5 bases). The germline V gene encodes CDR1 SQVTM and CDR2 ANQGSEA. CDR3 length equals 13 residues. Trimming removed 7 bases from V and 4 bases from J, with 14 bases in between. DNA of the CDR3: TGCAGCGCAGCCGACAGCCTAAATCAGCCCCAGCATTTT. Its translation is CSAADSLNQPQHF.

This clone was observed at least ten times. The chain combines TRBV2 with TRBJ1-3; 7 bases line up with TRBD1. This CDR3 has 17 residues. Germline lookup yields CDR1 SNHLY and CDR2 FYNNEI. The V and J ends lost 5 bases and 4 bases, in that order; junction bases with no gene match: 14. The CDR3 region is CASSPPVTQGSGNTIYF. CDR3 nucleotides: TGTGCCAGCAGTCCCCCCGTAACACAGGGGTCCGGAAACACCATATATTTT.

This clone was detected only a few times. This chain uses TRBV4-3 with TRBJ2-7; TRBD1 might be the D (5 bases). Germline V lookup: CDR1 LGHNA, CDR2 YSLEER. The CDR3 is 13 residues long. V lost 2 bases and J 3 bases, leaving 8 bases between the germline ends. CDR3 amino acids: CASSQLDSYEQYF. CDR3 bases: TGCGCCAGCAGCCAACTAGACAGCTACGAGCAGTACTTC.

This clone was picked up a small number of times. CDR3 loop: CASSVGNHIAGYTF. CDR3 bases: TGTGCCAGCAGCGTAGGCAACCACATAGCCGGCTACACCTTC. The chain recombines TRBV9 with TRBJ1-2; no reliable D call. Germline V gene sequence: CDR1 SGDLS, CDR2 YYNGEE. This CDR3 is 14 amino acids long. Trimming removed 0 bases at V and 8 bases at J, with 14 bases between.

For the CDR3, the DNA is TGTGCCAGCCTTCGGGACAACCCTAATGAAAAACTGTTTTTT. It codes for CASLRDNPNEKLFF. The chain links TRBV2 to TRBJ1-4, with D perhaps TRBD1 (6 bases). This CDR3 contains 14 residues. The V gene lost 8 bases and the J gene lost 3 bases, with 13 bases spanning the gap. Germline CDR1 SNHLY, CDR2 FYNNEI.

This clone was observed many times. The chain joins TRBV2 to TRBJ1-1; D may be TRBD1 (5 bases). From germline, CDR1 is SNHLY and CDR2 FYNNEI. The CDR3 extends over 14 amino acids. The V and J ends lost 4 bases and 5 bases respectively, with 14 bases between them. The CDR3 protein is CASSVVWGRTEAFF. In DNA form, the CDR3 reads TGTGCCAGCAGTGTAGTCTGGGGGAGGACTGAAGCTTTCTTT.

This clone occurred a few times. J is TRBJ2-1 and V is TRBV5-6; perhaps TRBD2 as D (6 bases). Germline-derived CDR1 and CDR2 are SGHDT and YYEEEE. The CDR3 sequence is 15 residues long. V lost 2 bases and J 6 bases, leaving 15 bases between the germline ends. CDR3 in amino acids: CASSFEGRWSNEQFF. The CDR3 DNA reads as TGTGCCAGCAGCTTTGAAGGGAGGTGGTCCAATGAGCAGTTCTTC.

The chain joins TRBV9 to TRBJ2-7; 9 nucleotides agree with TRBD1. The V and J ends lost 4 bases and 2 bases, in that order; junction bases with no gene match: 4. Germline values: CDR1 SGDLS, CDR2 YYNGEE. There are 14 residues in the CDR3. Written as DNA, the CDR3 is TGTGCCAGCAGCCCCAGACAGGGGGCCTACGAGCAGTACTTC. Amino acids: CASSPRQGAYEQYF.

This clone was seen a handful of times. The chain carries TRBV7-9 and TRBJ1-1; 8 nucleotides align to TRBD1. The CDR3 consists of 13 residues. V gave up 5 bases and J gave up 8 bases; unmatched junction bases: 7. CDR1 is SEHNR and CDR2 is FQNEAQ in the germline V gene (reference sequence). CDR3 amino acids: CASSPQTGAEAFF. CDR3 sequence (DNA): TGTGCCAGCAGCCCCCAGACAGGGGCGGAAGCTTTCTTT. Complete variable domain (other parts from reference TRBV7-9 and TRBJ1-1): DTGVSQNPRHKITKRGQNVTFRCDPISEHNRLYWYRQTLGQGPEFLTYFQNEAQLEKSRLLSDRFSAERPKGSFSTLEIQRTEQGDSAMYLCASSPQTGAEAFFGQGTRLTVV.

This clone was detected only a few times. This rearrangement joins TRBV6-6 to TRBJ1-2, with a tentative D call TRBD1 (5 bases). The CDR3 has 14 amino acids. CDR1 and CDR2 from the germline V gene are MNHNY and SVGAGI (reference sequence). With 0 bases removed from V and 7 bases from J, the gap between germline ends came to 12 bases. In DNA, the CDR3 is TGTGCCAGCAGTTACTCCGAGGAGGGGACTGGCTACACCTTC. Its translation is CASSYSEEGTGYTF.

This clone was seen many times. The rearrangement uses TRBV29-1 and TRBJ2-7, with unresolved D. The CDR3 runs to 11 residues. V was cut by 0 bases and J by 5 bases, with 5 bases left in between. CDR1 SQVTM and CDR2 ANQGSEA come from the germline V gene. The CDR3 region is CSVEDVDEQYF. CDR3 bases: TGCAGCGTTGAAGATGTCGACGAGCAGTACTTC.

This clone showed up just a few times. This chain joins TRBV13 and TRBJ2-1; 9 bases are a match to TRBD2. After removal of 1 base from V and 2 bases from J, the junction contained 15 bases not matched to a gene. This CDR3 region has 20 residues. Germline-derived CDR1 and CDR2 are PRHDT and FYEKMQ (reference sequence). This CDR3 reads CASSLVGSGRGGPTYNEQFF. DNA of the CDR3: TGTGCCAGCAGCTTAGTGGGCTCGGGGCGGGGGGGCCCTACCTACAATGAGCAGTTCTTC.

This chain joins TRBV14 and TRBJ1-4; TRBD1 matches at 8 bases. The CDR3 length is 16 residues. Germline values: CDR1 SGHDN, CDR2 FVKESK. V lost 2 bases and J lost 8; bases outside the gene matches: 10. The CDR3 loop reads CASSQRAGQGVEKLFF. The CDR3 DNA reads TGTGCCAGCAGCCAAAGGGCAGGACAGGGAGTGGAAAAACTGTTTTTT. The full variable domain, rest sourced from reference TRBV14 and TRBJ1-4, is EAGVTQFPSHSVIEKGQTVTLRCDPISGHDNLYWYRRVMGKEIKFLLHFVKESKQDESGMPNNRFLAERTGGTYSTLKVQPAELEDSGVYFCASSQRAGQGVEKLFFGSGTQLSVL.

The V and J genes are TRBV7-2 and TRBJ2-1, with 9 bases that match TRBD1. Germline-derived CDR1 and CDR2 are SGHTA and FQGNSA. Trimming at V came to 3 bases and at J to 4 bases, leaving 7 bases not matched to a gene. The CDR3 loop spans 16 amino acids. The CDR3 bases are TGTGCCAGCAGCTTCCACAGGGGGCGGGGGTACAATGAGCAGTTCTTC. Translation: CASSFHRGRGYNEQFF.

This clone has ten or more counts. The CDR3 spells CASSRSVLEPQHF. CDR3 DNA: TGTGCCAGCAGCCGGTCGGTTCTGGAGCCCCAGCATTTT. This chain links TRBV7-2 with TRBJ1-5; D unresolved. This CDR3 has 13 amino acids. With 5 bases removed from V and 8 bases from J, the gap between germline ends came to 13 bases. The V gene's germline CDR1 is SGHTA and CDR2 FQGNSA.

This clone was observed a few times. V and J are TRBV19 and TRBJ1-1; D uncertain. This CDR3 contains 12 residues. V gave up 7 bases and J gave up 0 bases, with 6 bases separating them. The germline gives CDR1 LNHDA, CDR2 SQIVND (reference sequence). CDR3 in DNA: TGTGCCAGTAAGAGGGTGAACACTGAAGCTTTCTTT. The encoded protein is CASKRVNTEAFF.

The sample holds a few counts of this clone. The chain links TRBV12-5 to TRBJ2-7; 12 bases agree with TRBD2. Germline loops: CDR1 LGHNT, CDR2 FRNRAP. The CDR3 is 17 amino acids. Trimming took 1 base from V and 3 from J; bases not matched to a gene: 7. CDR3 amino acids: CASGLALTSGGRYEQYF. The CDR3 DNA reads as TGTGCTAGTGGTTTGGCCCTGACTAGCGGGGGCCGCTACGAGCAGTACTTC.

This clone showed up just a few times. The V and J genes are TRBV27 and TRBJ2-7, with 9 bases lining up with TRBD1. This CDR3 has 14 amino acids. The trim removed 2 bases at V and 7 bases at J, leaving 6 bases unmatched. Per germline, CDR1 MNHEY and CDR2 SMNVEV (reference sequence). The CDR3 nucleotides are TGTGCCAGCAGTTTACCGGGACAGGGTAAGGAGCAGTACTTC. Protein product: CASSLPGQGKEQYF.

V gene TRBV2 combines with J gene TRBJ2-3; 9 bases map to TRBD2. Germline V gives CDR1 SNHLY, CDR2 FYNNEI. V shed 2 bases and J 5 bases; nucleotides not matched to a gene: 5. The CDR3 has 15 residues. CDR3 residues: CASSETSGGIDTQYF. Here the CDR3 DNA reads TGTGCCAGCAGTGAAACCAGCGGGGGGATAGATACGCAGTATTTT.

V gene TRBV7-6 combines with J gene TRBJ2-5; possibly TRBD2 for D (6 bases). This CDR3 spans 15 amino acids. Germline CDR1 SGHVS, CDR2 FNYEAQ. The ends were cut back, 2 bases at V and 5 bases at J, with 15 bases in the middle. CDR3 sequence: CASSLMSNRGETQYF. The CDR3 nucleotides are TGTGCCAGCAGCTTAATGTCAAACCGGGGGGAGACCCAGTACTTC.

The chain combines TRBV29-1 with TRBJ2-7; TRBD2 agrees at 9 bases. V dropped 1 base and J dropped 5; count of bases not matched to a gene: 3. The CDR3 contains 13 residues. CDR1 is SQVTM and CDR2 is ANQGSEA in the germline V gene. In nucleotides, the CDR3 is TGCAGCGTTGAAGGCGGGGGGGCGCACGAGCAGTACTTC. Translating gives CSVEGGGAHEQYF.

This clone showed up just a few times. The V and J genes are TRBV19 and TRBJ1-4; perhaps TRBD1 as D (6 bases). The CDR3 is made up of 15 amino acids. Per germline, CDR1 LNHDA and CDR2 SQIVND (reference sequence). Trimming stripped 4 bases from V and 7 bases from J, with 16 bases between. The CDR3 region has the DNA TGTGCCAGTAGTACAACAGGGTTGATGAGTGAAAAACTGTTTTTT. Protein sequence: CASSTTGLMSEKLFF. Together with reference TRBV19 and TRBJ1-4, the CDR3 gives the full variable domain: DGGITQSPKYLFRKEGQNVTLSCEQNLNHDAMYWYRQDPGQGLRLIYYSQIVNDFQKGDIAEGYSVSREKKESFPLTVTSAQKNPTAFYLCASSTTGLMSEKLFFGSGTQLSVL.

There are a few counts of this clone. The V gene is TRBV5-1, the J gene TRBJ1-1, with a possible D match to TRBD1 (5 bases). This CDR3 region has 15 residues. CDR1 is SGHRS and CDR2 is YFSETQ in the germline V gene. The V end was cut by 4 bases, the J end by 1 base, with 14 bases between. The CDR3 loop is CASSPLDIKNTEAFF. In DNA form, the CDR3 reads TGCGCCAGCAGCCCCCTGGACATAAAGAACACTGAAGCTTTCTTT. Complete variable domain (other parts from reference TRBV5-1 and TRBJ1-1): KAGVTQTPRYLIKTRGQQVTLSCSPISGHRSVSWYQQTPGQGLQFLFEYFSETQRNKGNFPGRFSGRQFSNSRSEMNVSTLELGDSALYLCASSPLDIKNTEAFFGQGTRLTVV.

Turning to this clone: Other DNA sequences in this specimen translate into the identical CDR3. The chain is built from TRBV19 and TRBJ2-5; D is ambiguous. The V gene lost 4 bases and the J gene lost 2 bases, with 8 bases spanning the gap. Germline values: CDR1 LNHDA, CDR2 SQIVND (reference sequence). This CDR3 is built from 13 residues. CDR3 region: CASSNQKQETQYF. The CDR3 nucleotides are TGTGCCAGTAGTAATCAGAAGCAAGAGACCCAGTACTTC. Full variable domain (remainder filled in from reference TRBV19 and TRBJ2-5): DGGITQSPKYLFRKEGQNVTLSCEQNLNHDAMYWYRQDPGQGLRLIYYSQIVNDFQKGDIAEGYSVSREKKESFPLTVTSAQKNPTAFYLCASSNQKQETQYFGPGTRLLVL.

This clone came up many times. The chain recombines TRBV29-1 with TRBJ1-1; D gene ambiguous. V lost 4 bases, J lost 7 bases, and 16 bases lay in between. Germline loops: CDR1 SQVTM, CDR2 ANQGSEA. The CDR3 runs 13 residues. The CDR3 bases are TGCAGCGTTGGCAGGCCTGGCGGAGGTGAAGCTTTCTTT. Amino acids: CSVGRPGGGEAFF.

In this sample, this clone turned up a few times. This chain uses TRBV10-3 with TRBJ2-3, with 11 bases aligning to TRBD2. J gave up 4 bases and V 7 bases, and 7 bases lay outside the gene matches. Germline values: CDR1 ENHRY, CDR2 SYGVKD. The CDR3 covers 15 residues. CDR3 nucleotide sequence: TGTGCCATCACCCCTAGCGGGGGGCGGGCAGATACGCAGTATTTT. Protein: CAITPSGGRADTQYF.